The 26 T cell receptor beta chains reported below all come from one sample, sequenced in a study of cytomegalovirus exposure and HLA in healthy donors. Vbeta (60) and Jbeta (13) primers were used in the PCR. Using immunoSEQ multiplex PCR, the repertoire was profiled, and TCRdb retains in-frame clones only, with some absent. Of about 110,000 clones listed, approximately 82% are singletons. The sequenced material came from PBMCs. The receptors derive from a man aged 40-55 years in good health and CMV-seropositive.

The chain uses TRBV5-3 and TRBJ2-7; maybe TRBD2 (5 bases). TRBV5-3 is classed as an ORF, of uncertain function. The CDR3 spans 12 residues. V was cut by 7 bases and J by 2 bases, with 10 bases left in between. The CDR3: CARFEGPYEQYF. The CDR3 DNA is TGTGCCAGATTCGAGGGTCCCTACGAGCAGTACTTC.

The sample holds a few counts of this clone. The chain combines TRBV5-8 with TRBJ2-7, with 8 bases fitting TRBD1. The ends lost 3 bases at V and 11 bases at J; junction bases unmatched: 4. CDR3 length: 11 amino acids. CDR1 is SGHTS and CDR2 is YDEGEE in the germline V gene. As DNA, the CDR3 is TGTGCCAGCAGCTATACAGGGGGGAAGTACTTC. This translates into CASSYTGGKYF.

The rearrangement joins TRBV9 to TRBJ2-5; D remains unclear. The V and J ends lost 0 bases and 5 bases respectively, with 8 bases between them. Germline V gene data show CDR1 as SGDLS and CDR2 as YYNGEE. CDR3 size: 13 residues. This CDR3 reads CASSVGALETQYF. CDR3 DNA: TGTGCCAGCAGCGTAGGGGCTTTGGAGACCCAGTACTTC.

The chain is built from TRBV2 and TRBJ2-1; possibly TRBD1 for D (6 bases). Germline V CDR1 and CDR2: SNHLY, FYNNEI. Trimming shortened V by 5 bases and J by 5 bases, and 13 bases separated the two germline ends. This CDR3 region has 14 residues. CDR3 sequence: CASSPRDTHNEQFF. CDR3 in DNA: TGTGCCAGCAGTCCCCGGGACACCCACAATGAGCAGTTCTTC.

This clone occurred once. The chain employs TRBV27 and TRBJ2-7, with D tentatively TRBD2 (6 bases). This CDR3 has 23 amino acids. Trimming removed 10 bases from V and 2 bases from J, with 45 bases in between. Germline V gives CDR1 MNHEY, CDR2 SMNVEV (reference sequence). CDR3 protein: CATYIGLYPTSGGTKSGTYEQYF. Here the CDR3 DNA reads TGTGCCACCTATATAGGACTTTACCCTACTTCTGGAGGGACCAAATCGGGGACCTACGAGCAGTACTTC.

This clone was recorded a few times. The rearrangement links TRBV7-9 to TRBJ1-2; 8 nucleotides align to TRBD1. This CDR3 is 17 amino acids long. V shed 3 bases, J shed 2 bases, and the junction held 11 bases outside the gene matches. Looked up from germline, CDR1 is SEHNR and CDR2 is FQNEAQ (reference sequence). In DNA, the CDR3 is TGTGCCAGCAGCTTTCAGGGGGCTAGGGAATACAACTATGGCTACACCTTC. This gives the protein CASSFQGAREYNYGYTF. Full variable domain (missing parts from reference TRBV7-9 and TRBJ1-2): DTGVSQNPRHKITKRGQNVTFRCDPISEHNRLYWYRQTLGQGPEFLTYFQNEAQLEKSRLLSDRFSAERPKGSFSTLEIQRTEQGDSAMYLCASSFQGAREYNYGYTFGSGTRLTVV.

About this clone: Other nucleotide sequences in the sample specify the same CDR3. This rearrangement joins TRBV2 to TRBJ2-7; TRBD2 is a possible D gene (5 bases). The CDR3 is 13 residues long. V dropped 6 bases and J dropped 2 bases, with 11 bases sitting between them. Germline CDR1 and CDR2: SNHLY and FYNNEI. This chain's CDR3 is CASSRTRTYEQYF. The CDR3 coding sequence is TGTGCCAGCAGCCGGACTCGAACCTACGAGCAGTACTTC.

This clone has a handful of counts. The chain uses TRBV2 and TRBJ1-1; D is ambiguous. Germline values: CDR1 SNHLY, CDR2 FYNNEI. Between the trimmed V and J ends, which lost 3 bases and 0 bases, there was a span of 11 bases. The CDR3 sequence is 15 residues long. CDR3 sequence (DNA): TGTGCCAGCAGTGAGTACACCGTCATGAACACTGAAGCTTTCTTT. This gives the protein CASSEYTVMNTEAFF.

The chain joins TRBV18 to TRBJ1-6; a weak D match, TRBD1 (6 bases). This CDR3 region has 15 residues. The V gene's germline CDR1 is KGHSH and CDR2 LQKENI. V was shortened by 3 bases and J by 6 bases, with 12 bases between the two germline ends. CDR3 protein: CASSPERGGNSPLHF. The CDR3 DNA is TGTGCCAGCTCACCTGAAAGAGGGGGTAATTCACCCCTCCACTTT.

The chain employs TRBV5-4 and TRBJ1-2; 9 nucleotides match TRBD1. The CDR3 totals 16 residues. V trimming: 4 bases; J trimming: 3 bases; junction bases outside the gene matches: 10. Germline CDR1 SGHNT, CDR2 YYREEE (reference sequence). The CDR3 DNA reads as TGTGCCAGCAGCGTGAACAGGGGGCGGGCATACTATGGCTACACCTTC. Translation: CASSVNRGRAYYGYTF.

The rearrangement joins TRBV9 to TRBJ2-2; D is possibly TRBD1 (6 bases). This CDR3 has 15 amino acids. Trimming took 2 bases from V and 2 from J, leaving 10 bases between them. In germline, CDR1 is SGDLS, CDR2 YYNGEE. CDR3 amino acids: CASSVSDSNTGELFF. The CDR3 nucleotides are TGTGCCAGCAGCGTCTCGGACAGTAACACCGGGGAGCTGTTTTTT.

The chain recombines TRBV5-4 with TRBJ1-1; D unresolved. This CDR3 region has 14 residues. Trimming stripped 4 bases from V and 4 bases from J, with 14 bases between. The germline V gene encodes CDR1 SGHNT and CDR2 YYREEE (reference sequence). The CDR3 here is CASSKGDRGTEAFF. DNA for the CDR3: TGTGCCAGCAGCAAAGGAGACCGGGGCACTGAAGCTTTCTTT.

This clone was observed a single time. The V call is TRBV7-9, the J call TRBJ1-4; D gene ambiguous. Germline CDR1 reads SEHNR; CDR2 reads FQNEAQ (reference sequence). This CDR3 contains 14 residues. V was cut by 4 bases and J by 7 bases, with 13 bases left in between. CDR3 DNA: TGTGCCAGCAGCTCCGGACTTTGGGGTGAAAAACTGTTTTTT. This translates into CASSSGLWGEKLFF.

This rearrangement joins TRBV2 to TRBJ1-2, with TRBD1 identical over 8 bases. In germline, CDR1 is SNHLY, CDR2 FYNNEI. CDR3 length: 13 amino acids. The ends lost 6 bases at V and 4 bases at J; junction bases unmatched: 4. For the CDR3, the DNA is TGTGCCAGCAGGACAGGGGTGAGCTATGGCTACACCTTC. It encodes CASRTGVSYGYTF.

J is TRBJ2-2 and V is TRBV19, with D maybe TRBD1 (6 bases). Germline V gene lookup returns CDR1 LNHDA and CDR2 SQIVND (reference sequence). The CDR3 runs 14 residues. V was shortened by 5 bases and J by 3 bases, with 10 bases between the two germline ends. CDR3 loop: CASSQGGDTGELFF. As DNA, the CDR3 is TGTGCCAGTAGTCAAGGGGGTGACACCGGGGAGCTGTTTTTT.

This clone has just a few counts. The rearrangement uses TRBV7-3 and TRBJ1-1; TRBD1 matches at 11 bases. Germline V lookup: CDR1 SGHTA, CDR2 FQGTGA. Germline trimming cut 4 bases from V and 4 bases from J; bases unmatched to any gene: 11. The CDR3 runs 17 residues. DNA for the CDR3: TGTGCCAGCAGCTCCAGGGACAGGGGGGCCCTGAGCACTGAAGCTTTCTTT. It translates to CASSSRDRGALSTEAFF.

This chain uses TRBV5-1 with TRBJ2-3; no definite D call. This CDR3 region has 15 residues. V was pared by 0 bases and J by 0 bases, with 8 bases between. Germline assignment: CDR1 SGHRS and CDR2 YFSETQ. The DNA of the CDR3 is TGCGCCAGCAGCTTGGGGTCGACTAGCACAGATACGCAGTATTTT. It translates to CASSLGSTSTDTQYF.

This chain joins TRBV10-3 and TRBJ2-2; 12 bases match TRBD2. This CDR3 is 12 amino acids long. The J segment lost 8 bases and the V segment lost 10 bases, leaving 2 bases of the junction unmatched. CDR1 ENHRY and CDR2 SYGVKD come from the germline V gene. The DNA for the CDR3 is TGTGCCACCGGACTAGCGGGAGGGGAGCTGTTTTTT. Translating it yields CATGLAGGELFF.

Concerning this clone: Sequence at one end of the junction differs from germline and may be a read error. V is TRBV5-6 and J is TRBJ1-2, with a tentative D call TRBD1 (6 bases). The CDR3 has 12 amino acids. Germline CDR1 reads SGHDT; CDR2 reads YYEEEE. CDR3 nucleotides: TGTGCCAGCAGCTCCAGCGGGGGGCGAGACTCCTTC. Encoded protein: CASSSSGGRDSF.

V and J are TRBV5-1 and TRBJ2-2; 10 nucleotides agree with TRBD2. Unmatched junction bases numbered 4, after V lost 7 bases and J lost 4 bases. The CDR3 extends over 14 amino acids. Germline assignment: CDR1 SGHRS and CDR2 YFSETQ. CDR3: CASLQREGTGELFF. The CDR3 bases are TGCGCCAGCCTACAGCGGGAGGGCACCGGGGAGCTGTTTTTT.

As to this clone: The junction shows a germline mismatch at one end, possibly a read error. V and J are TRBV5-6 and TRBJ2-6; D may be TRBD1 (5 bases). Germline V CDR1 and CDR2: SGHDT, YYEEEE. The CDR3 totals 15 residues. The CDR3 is CASRQTYSGANGLTF. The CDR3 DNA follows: TGTGCCAGCAGACAAACCTACTCTGGGGCCAACGGCCTGACTTTC.

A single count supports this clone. As DNA, the CDR3 is TGTGCCAGCAGGACCCTCTCGAGCGCCCACTACGAGCAGTACTTC. This encodes CASRTLSSAHYEQYF. The V call is TRBV6-5, the J call TRBJ2-7; the D is unclear. CDR3 length equals 15 residues. Trimming took off 6 bases at V and 3 bases at J, with 18 bases between the two ends. Germline loops: CDR1 MNHEY, CDR2 SVGAGI.

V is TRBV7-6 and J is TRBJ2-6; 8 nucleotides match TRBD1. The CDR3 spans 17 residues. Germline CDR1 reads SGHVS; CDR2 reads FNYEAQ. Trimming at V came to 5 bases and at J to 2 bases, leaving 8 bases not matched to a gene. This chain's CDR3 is CASSGQGKKAGANVLTF. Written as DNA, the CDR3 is TGTGCCAGCAGCGGACAGGGAAAGAAAGCTGGGGCCAACGTCCTGACTTTC. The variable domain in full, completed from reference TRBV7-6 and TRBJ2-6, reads GAGVSQSPRYKVTKRGQDVALRCDPISGHVSLYWYRQALGQGPEFLTYFNYEAQQDKSGLPNDRFSAERPEGSISTLTIQRTEQRDSAMYRCASSGQGKKAGANVLTFGAGSRLTVL.

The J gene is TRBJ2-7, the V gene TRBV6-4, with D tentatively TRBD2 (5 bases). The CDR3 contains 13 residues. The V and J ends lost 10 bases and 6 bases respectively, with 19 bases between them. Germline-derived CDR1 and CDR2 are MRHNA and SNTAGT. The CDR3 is CATGLGVSGEQYF. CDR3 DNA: TGTGCCACCGGGTTGGGAGTTTCGGGCGAGCAGTACTTC.

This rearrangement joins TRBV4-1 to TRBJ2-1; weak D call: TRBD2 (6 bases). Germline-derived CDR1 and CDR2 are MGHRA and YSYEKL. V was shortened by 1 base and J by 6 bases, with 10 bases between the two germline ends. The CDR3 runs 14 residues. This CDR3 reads CASSQVGEANEQFF. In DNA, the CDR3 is TGCGCCAGCAGCCAAGTCGGGGAGGCCAATGAGCAGTTCTTC.

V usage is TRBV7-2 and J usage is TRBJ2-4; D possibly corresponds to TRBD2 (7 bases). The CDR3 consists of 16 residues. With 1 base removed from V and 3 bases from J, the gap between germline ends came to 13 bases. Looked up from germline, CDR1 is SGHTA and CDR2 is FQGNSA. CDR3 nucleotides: TGTGCCAGCAGCTTAGAGGGGGGGCGAAGCAAAAACATTCAGTACTTC. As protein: CASSLEGGRSKNIQYF.